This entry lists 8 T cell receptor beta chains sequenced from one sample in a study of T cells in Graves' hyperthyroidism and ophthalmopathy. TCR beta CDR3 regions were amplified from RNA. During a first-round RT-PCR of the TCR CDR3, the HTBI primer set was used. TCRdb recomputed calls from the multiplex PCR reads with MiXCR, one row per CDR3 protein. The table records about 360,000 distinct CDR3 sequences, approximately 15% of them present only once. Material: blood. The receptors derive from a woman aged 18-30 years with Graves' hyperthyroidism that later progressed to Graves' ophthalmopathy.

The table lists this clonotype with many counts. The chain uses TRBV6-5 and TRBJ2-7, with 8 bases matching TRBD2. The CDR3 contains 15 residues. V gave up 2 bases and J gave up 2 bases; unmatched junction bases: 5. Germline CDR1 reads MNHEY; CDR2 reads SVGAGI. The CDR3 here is CASSYQRGPAYEQYF. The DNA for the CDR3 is TGTGCCAGCAGTTACCAGCGGGGGCCAGCCTACGAGCAGTACTTC.

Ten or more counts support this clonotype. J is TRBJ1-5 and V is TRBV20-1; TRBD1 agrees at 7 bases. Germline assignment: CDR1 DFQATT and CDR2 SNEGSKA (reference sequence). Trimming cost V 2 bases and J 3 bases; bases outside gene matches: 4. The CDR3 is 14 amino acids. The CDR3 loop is CSARQTGYNQPQHF. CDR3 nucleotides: TGCAGTGCTAGACAGACAGGGTACAATCAGCCCCAGCATTTT.

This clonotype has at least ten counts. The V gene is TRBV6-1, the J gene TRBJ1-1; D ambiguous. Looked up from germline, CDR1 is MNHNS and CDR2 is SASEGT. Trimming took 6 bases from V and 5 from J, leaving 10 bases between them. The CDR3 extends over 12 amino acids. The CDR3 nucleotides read TGTGCCAGCAGGGACCTGGGGACTGAAGCTTTCTTT. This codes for CASRDLGTEAFF.

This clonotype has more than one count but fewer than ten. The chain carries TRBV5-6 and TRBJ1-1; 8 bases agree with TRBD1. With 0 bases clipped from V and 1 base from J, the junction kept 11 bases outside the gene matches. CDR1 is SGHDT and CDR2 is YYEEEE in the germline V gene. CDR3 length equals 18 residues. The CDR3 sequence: CASSLANVRGQSNTEAFF. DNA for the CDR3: TGTGCCAGCAGCTTGGCCAATGTCAGGGGGCAGTCGAACACTGAAGCTTTCTTT.

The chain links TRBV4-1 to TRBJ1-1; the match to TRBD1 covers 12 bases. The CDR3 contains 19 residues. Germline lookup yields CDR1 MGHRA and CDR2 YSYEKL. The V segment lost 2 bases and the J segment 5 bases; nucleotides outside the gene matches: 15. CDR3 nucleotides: TGCGCCAGCAGCCAAATTCTCGGAAGGGACAGGGGGCGCGGTACTGAAGCTTTCTTT. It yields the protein CASSQILGRDRGRGTEAFF.

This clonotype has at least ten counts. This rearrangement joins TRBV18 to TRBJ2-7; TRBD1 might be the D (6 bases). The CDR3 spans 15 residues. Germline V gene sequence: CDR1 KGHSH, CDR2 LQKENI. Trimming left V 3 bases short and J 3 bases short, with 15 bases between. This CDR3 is CASSPHTGSHYEQYF. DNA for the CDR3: TGTGCCAGCTCACCCCATACAGGGTCCCACTACGAGCAGTACTTC.

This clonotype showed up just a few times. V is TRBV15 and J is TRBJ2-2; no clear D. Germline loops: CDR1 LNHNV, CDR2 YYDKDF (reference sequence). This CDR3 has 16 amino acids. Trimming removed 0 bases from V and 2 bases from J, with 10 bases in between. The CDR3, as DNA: TGTGCCACCAGCAGAGAGGCGGTAGGAAACACCGGGGAGCTGTTTTTT. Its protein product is CATSREAVGNTGELFF.

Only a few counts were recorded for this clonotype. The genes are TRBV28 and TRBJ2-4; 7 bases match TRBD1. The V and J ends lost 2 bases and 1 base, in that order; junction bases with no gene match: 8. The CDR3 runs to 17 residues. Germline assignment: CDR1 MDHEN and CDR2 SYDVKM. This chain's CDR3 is CASSLPQTGRAKNIQYF. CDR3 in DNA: TGTGCCAGCAGTTTACCCCAGACAGGGCGGGCCAAAAACATTCAGTACTTC.